Each of the 12 T cell receptor beta chains below was sequenced from the same sample in a study of beta chain features in type 1 diabetes. The investigators reverse transcribed all of the isolated RNA, so they sequenced expressed TCRB transcripts. Libraries were prepared by immunoSEQ multiplex PCR; TCRdb keeps only in-frame clonotypes and omits some of them. The repertoire includes hundreds of thousands of clones, roughly 15% of them detected once, and about 0.093% sits in the top ten. The specimen was naive CD4+ T cells from blood. The receptor set was obtained from a man in his late teens or twenties in good health.

This chain links TRBV19 with TRBJ1-2; weak D call: TRBD1 (5 bases). V dropped 6 bases and J dropped 4 bases, with 18 bases sitting between them. The CDR3 runs to 15 residues. Germline V gives CDR1 LNHDA, CDR2 SQIVND (reference sequence). CDR3: CASSRDGLILYGYTF. The CDR3 DNA sequence: TGTGCCAGTAGCCGGGACGGACTTATCCTCTATGGCTACACCTTC.

This chain uses TRBV18 with TRBJ2-2; D is unclear. Trimming removed 5 bases at V and 4 bases at J, with 5 bases between. Germline V gene lookup returns CDR1 KGHSH and CDR2 LQKENI. There are 12 residues in the CDR3. This CDR3 reads CASSSTTGELFF. CDR3 sequence (DNA): TGTGCCAGCTCATCAACCACCGGGGAGCTGTTTTTT.

V usage is TRBV29-1 and J usage is TRBJ2-7, with D uncertain. This CDR3 comprises 13 residues. Germline V gives CDR1 SQVTM, CDR2 ANQGSEA. V lost 5 bases to trimming and J lost 4 bases, with 15 bases between them. The CDR3 DNA reads TGCAGCGTTAGTTCAAGGCTTTCGTACGAGCAGTACTTC. The encoded protein is CSVSSRLSYEQYF.

This chain joins TRBV5-1 and TRBJ1-3, with D unresolved. The CDR3 spans 13 residues. V lost 2 bases to trimming and J lost 0 bases, with 3 bases between them. Germline V CDR1 and CDR2: SGHRS, YFSETQ. The CDR3 is CASSFDSGNTIYF. The CDR3 nucleotides are TGCGCCAGCAGCTTCGACTCTGGAAACACCATATATTTT.

This clone was observed a single time. The V call is TRBV5-1, the J call TRBJ2-6; D may be TRBD1 (6 bases). The CDR3 sequence is 15 residues long. CDR1 and CDR2 (germline): SGHRS, YFSETQ. V shed 2 bases and J shed 1 base, with 7 bases lying between them. The CDR3 is CASSFGQSGANVLTF. CDR3 coding DNA: TGCGCCAGCAGCTTTGGACAGTCTGGGGCCAACGTCCTGACTTTC. Using reference TRBV5-1 and TRBJ2-6 for the parts outside the CDR3, the full variable domain is KAGVTQTPRYLIKTRGQQVTLSCSPISGHRSVSWYQQTPGQGLQFLFEYFSETQRNKGNFPGRFSGRQFSNSRSEMNVSTLELGDSALYLCASSFGQSGANVLTFGAGSRLTVL.

Here the CDR3 reads CASSEVALQFF. The CDR3, as DNA: TGTGCCAGCAGTGAAGTGGCATTGCAGTTCTTC. The V gene is TRBV6-1, the J gene TRBJ2-1; D unclear. This CDR3 contains 11 residues. Germline V gene sequence: CDR1 MNHNS, CDR2 SASEGT. V was trimmed by 1 base and J by 12 bases, leaving 7 bases between them.

This clone was counted only a few times. The CDR3 DNA follows: TGCAGCGTTCGGCAGATTCATGGCTACACCTTC. Translated: CSVRQIHGYTF. This chain connects TRBV29-1 to TRBJ1-2, with D unresolved. Per germline, CDR1 SQVTM and CDR2 ANQGSEA. Trimming took 5 bases from V and 6 from J, leaving 10 bases between them. This CDR3 spans 11 amino acids.

The chain recombines TRBV2 with TRBJ2-5; D uncertain. The CDR3 loop spans 13 amino acids. Germline V gives CDR1 SNHLY, CDR2 FYNNEI. V lost 6 bases, J lost 5 bases, and 13 bases lay in between. The CDR3 DNA is TGTGCCAGCAGCGCAGGTCGTATGGAGACCCAGTACTTC. It encodes CASSAGRMETQYF.

J is TRBJ1-4 and V is TRBV6-6, with D possibly matching TRBD1 (5 bases). The germline V and J ends were trimmed by 0 bases and 5 bases, with 13 bases remaining between them. Germline V gene data show CDR1 as MNHNY and CDR2 as SVGAGI (reference sequence). This CDR3 is built from 16 residues. The CDR3 nucleotides read TGTGCCAGCAGTTACTCGATTCCGGGGGACAATGAAAAACTGTTTTTT. This encodes CASSYSIPGDNEKLFF.

The V gene is TRBV6-6, the J gene TRBJ1-6; D is uncertain. The CDR3 sequence is 12 residues long. In germline, CDR1 is MNHNY, CDR2 SVGAGI (reference sequence). Trimming removed 7 bases at V and 3 bases at J, with 4 bases between. The CDR3 DNA sequence: TGTGCCAGCACCAACTATAATTCACCCCTCCACTTT. This codes for CASTNYNSPLHF.

There are a few counts of this clone. The rearrangement links TRBV2 to TRBJ1-2; D possibly corresponds to TRBD1 (5 bases). There are 13 residues in the CDR3. V was clipped by 6 bases and J by 1 base, with 9 bases between them. CDR1 is SNHLY, CDR2 FYNNEI, per germline. CDR3 sequence (DNA): TGTGCCAGCAGGGGGACGGTTAACTATGGCTACACCTTC. Translating gives CASRGTVNYGYTF.

The rearrangement links TRBV2 to TRBJ1-5; 7 bases line up with TRBD1. CDR1 is SNHLY and CDR2 is FYNNEI in the germline V gene. The CDR3 spans 14 residues. After removal of 6 bases from V and 3 bases from J, the junction contained 5 bases not matched to a gene. Here the CDR3 DNA reads TGTGCCAGCAGCCGGGACAGCCTCAATCAGCCCCAGCATTTT. This codes for CASSRDSLNQPQHF.